These T cell receptor beta chains were read from a single sample in a study of T cell responses to AZD1222 COVID-19 vaccine. Clones were sequenced by immunoSEQ multiplex PCR, and TCRdb holds only the in-frame ones, with some missing. The sample has 150,000 or so clones, 75% to 95% seen once. The sequencing used peripheral blood, collected on day 0 of AZD1222 vaccination. The source of these receptors is an adult in good health. Both conserved end residues are part of each CDR3. Each record gives: J gene, D gene, clone size, V gene, CDR3 DNA, CDR3 protein. A D gene is named only where the DNA matches it firmly. Rows may omit the clone size; those that give it use once, few, many or a size class.

TRBJ2-7	TRBD1	once	TRBV20-1	TGCAGTGCTAGTGACAGGGCTCCCTACGAGCAGTACTTC	CSASDRAPYEQYF
TRBJ1-3	.	.	TRBV15	TGTGCCACCAGCATTCGACAGGCAATGGTATCTGGAAACACCATATATTTT	CATSIRQAMVSGNTIYF
TRBJ1-2	TRBD1	.	TRBV4-1	TGCGCCAGCAGCCAAGACCCCGGACAGGGCGATGGCTACACCTTC	CASSQDPGQGDGYTF
TRBJ1-2	TRBD1	.	TRBV28	TGTGCCAGCAGTCCCCTGGGACAGGGGGACTATGGCTACACCTTC	CASSPLGQGDYGYTF
TRBJ2-5	.	.	TRBV20-1	TGCAGTGGGGACGGCCCGGGGGCCCAGTACTTC	CSGDGPGAQYF
TRBJ1-5	.	.	TRBV19	TGTGCCAGTAGTATCGGGCAGCTCAGTGCCCAGCATTTT	CASSIGQLSAQHF
TRBJ2-7	.	.	TRBV9	TGTGCCAGCAGCGTCAACTCCGGGAGCGAGCAGTACTTC	CASSVNSGSEQYF
TRBJ1-5	.	.	TRBV28	TGTGCCAGCAGCGACCGGGGCCTCAATCAGCCCCAGCATTTT	CASSDRGLNQPQHF
TRBJ2-1	TRBD1	.	TRBV7-9	TGTGCCAGCAGTACCCAGGGGGCACACAATGAGCAGTTCTTC	CASSTQGAHNEQFF
TRBJ1-2	.	.	TRBV19	TGTGCCACCCGGACAGCTCCGGGCTATGGCTACACCTTC	CATRTAPGYGYTF
TRBJ2-7	TRBD2	.	TRBV4-3	TGCGCCAGCAGCCAAGAGTTGGCGGGAGGGCCCGGCGACGAGCAGTACTTC	CASSQELAGGPGDEQYF
TRBJ2-7	.	.	TRBV28	TGTGCCAGCAGTTTATGGGTACAGGCGCGCTACGAGCAGTACTTC	CASSLWVQARYEQYF
TRBJ2-3	.	.	TRBV12-3/TRBV12-4	TGTGCCAGCAGTTACAAGGGTTTAGTAGGGTATTTT	CASSYKGLVGYF
TRBJ2-3	TRBD2	.	TRBV6-5	TGTGCCCACCGGGAGGGCCCGGGAGATACGCAGTATTTT	CAHREGPGDTQYF
TRBJ1-1	TRBD1	.	TRBV5-1	TGCGCCAGCAGCTTGTCGGGGACAGGGAACACTGAAGCTTTCTTT	CASSLSGTGNTEAFF
TRBJ2-2	.	.	TRBV15	TGTGCCACCAGCAGTACAAGGAGAGAGGCCGGGGAGCTGTTTTTT	CATSSTRREAGELFF